This T cell receptor beta chain was observed in a study of cytotoxic CD8 clonotypes in ibrutinib-treated CLL. Remarks on this clone: Its matching antigen is unknown.

Germline CDR1 reads MNHNS; CDR2 reads SASEGT. Trimming at V came to 3 bases and at J to 5 bases, leaving 12 bases not matched to a gene. The CDR3 sequence is 17 residues long. Some clones are missing from TCRdb's copy, which holds only in-frame ones; the method was immunoSEQ multiplex PCR. The table has under 200,000 clones, 70% to 85% seen once. Study-level findings and limits: A rise in clonality was seen at ibrutinib response, and a fall back toward baseline was seen at progression. Treatment saw public clonotypes, which were uncommon, either contract or stay stable.

The clonotype comes from a human donor with chronic lymphocytic leukemia. The chain uses TRBV6-1 and TRBJ2-7; 11 bases map to TRBD2. The material was PBMCs, obtained after 24 months of ibrutinib treatment. CDR3 nucleotide sequence: TGTGCCAGCAGTGAGAGGGCTAGCGGGGGGCTAAGGAACGAGCAGTACTTC. It encodes CASSERASGGLRNEQYF.